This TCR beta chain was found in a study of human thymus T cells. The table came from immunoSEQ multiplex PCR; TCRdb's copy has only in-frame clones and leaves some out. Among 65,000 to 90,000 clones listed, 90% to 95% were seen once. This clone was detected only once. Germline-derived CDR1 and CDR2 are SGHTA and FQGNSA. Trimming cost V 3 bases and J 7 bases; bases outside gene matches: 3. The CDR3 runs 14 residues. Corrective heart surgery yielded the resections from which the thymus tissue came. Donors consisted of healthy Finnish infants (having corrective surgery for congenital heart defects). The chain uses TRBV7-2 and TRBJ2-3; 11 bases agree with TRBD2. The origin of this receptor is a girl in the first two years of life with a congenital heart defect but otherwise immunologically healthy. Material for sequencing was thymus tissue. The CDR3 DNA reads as TGTGCCAGCAGCTTCCTAGCGGGAGGCTATACGCAGTATTTT. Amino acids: CASSFLAGGYTQYF. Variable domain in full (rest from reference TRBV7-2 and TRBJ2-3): GAGVSQSPSNKVTEKGKDVELRCDPISGHTALYWYRQSLGQGLEFLIYFQGNSAPDKSGLPSDRFSAERTGGSVSTLTIQRTQQEDSAVYLCASSFLAGGYTQYFGPGTRLTVL.